A selection of T cell receptor beta chains follows, all from one sample in a study of identical twins. TCRdb reprocessed the 5' RACE reads with MiXCR, giving one entry per CDR3 protein. The sample lists 1.5 million to 2 million distinct CDR3 sequences, around 33% occurring once. Sequenced input: cord blood. These receptors were collected from a newborn girl in good health. The CDR3 runs from the conserved cysteine through the conserved F or W. A D gene is named only where the DNA matches it firmly. Size tells how often a clone was seen (once, few, many) or the class of an expanded clone, and some rows leave it out.

cdr3_nt	cdr3_aa	clone_size	v_call	j_call	d_call
TGTGCCAGCAGCTTTTCGACCAGCTCCTACGAGCAGTACTTC	CASSFSTSSYEQYF	.	TRBV5-6	TRBJ2-7	.
TGTGCCAGCAGCTCACGGACAAGGGATGAAAAACTGTTTTTT	CASSSRTRDEKLFF	few	TRBV7-9	TRBJ1-4	.
TGTGCCAGCAGTTATAAAAGACAGGGGGGTAACACTGAAGCTTTCTTT	CASSYKRQGGNTEAFF	.	TRBV6-5	TRBJ1-1	TRBD1
TGCAGTGCTAGAGCCCGTTTACGGGGCCAGTACAATGAGCAGTTCTTC	CSARARLRGQYNEQFF	.	TRBV20-1	TRBJ2-1	.
TGTGCCAGCAGTGAAGCCCAGGGATACATTCAGTACTTC	CASSEAQGYIQYF	few	TRBV2	TRBJ2-4	.
TGTGCCAGCCTAGCAGATACGCAGTATTTT	CASLADTQYF	few	TRBV14	TRBJ2-3	.
TGCAGCCTCAGAGCGGGAGTAGATGAGCAGTTCTTC	CSLRAGVDEQFF	.	TRBV29-1	TRBJ2-1	TRBD2
TGCGCCAGCAGCCAAGTGGTGGATGGTTACGGCTACACCTTC	CASSQVVDGYGYTF	many	TRBV4-1	TRBJ1-2	.
TGTGCCAGCAGCCCTCGACAGGGGGGGCTACAGAATGAGCAGTTCTTC	CASSPRQGGLQNEQFF	few	TRBV3-1	TRBJ2-1	TRBD1
TGCGCCAGCAGCCGGAGGGTAACAAATCAGCCCCAGCATTTT	CASSRRVTNQPQHF	few	TRBV4-1	TRBJ1-5	.
TGTGCCAGCAGCCAATGGCCAACCGCCACAGATACGCAGTATTTT	CASSQWPTATDTQYF	many	TRBV3-1	TRBJ2-3	.
TGTGCCATCAGTGACGGACTCCTAACCACTGAAGCTTTCTTT	CAISDGLLTTEAFF	few	TRBV10-3	TRBJ1-1	.
TGCGCCAGCAGCTTGGGCCCCGGGACAGGGGGCACAGATACGCAGTATTTT	CASSLGPGTGGTDTQYF	.	TRBV5-1	TRBJ2-3	TRBD1
TGTGCCAGCAGCTCCGTTGGGGGTGAAAAACTGTTTTTT	CASSSVGGEKLFF	few	TRBV7-2	TRBJ1-4	.
TGTGCCAGCAGCCACCTCCGGACTAGCGGGGGAGTCAATGAGCAGTTCTTC	CASSHLRTSGGVNEQFF	few	TRBV3-1	TRBJ2-1	TRBD2
TGTGCCAGCAGCTTAGGAGGATCAACTAATGAAAAACTGTTTTTT	CASSLGGSTNEKLFF	many	TRBV7-2	TRBJ1-4	.
TGCAGTGCTAGCTCGGCGGCTAACTATGGCTACACCTTC	CSASSAANYGYTF	few	TRBV20-1	TRBJ1-2	.
TGCAGCGTCGTAACCCGGGGGGGACGGATGAACACTGAAGCTTTCTTT	CSVVTRGGRMNTEAFF	.	TRBV29-1	TRBJ1-1	.
TGCAGTATAGCGGGGGGCCCTCTTGGCACAGATACGCAGTATTTT	CSIAGGPLGTDTQYF	once	TRBV20-1	TRBJ2-3	TRBD2
TGCAGCGCTATCATTGGGTCGAGGAATTCACCCCTCCACTTT	CSAIIGSRNSPLHF	.	TRBV29-1	TRBJ1-6	.
TGTGCCAGCAGTTTTCGCCGGACAGGGCCATACGAGCAGTACTTC	CASSFRRTGPYEQYF	few	TRBV12-3/TRBV12-4	TRBJ2-7	TRBD1
TGTGCCAGCAGCCGACTACAGGGGAGGGGCTATGGCTACACCTTC	CASSRLQGRGYGYTF	.	TRBV11-2	TRBJ1-2	TRBD1
TGCAGCGTTGGAAGCACTGAAGCTTTCTTT	CSVGSTEAFF	.	TRBV29-1	TRBJ1-1	.
TGTGCCAGCAGTTACCGGACAGGGAAGGATCAGCCCCAGCATTTT	CASSYRTGKDQPQHF	.	TRBV6-5	TRBJ1-5	TRBD1
TGTGCCAGCAGTCCTAAACCTTGGACAGGGTCCACCGGGGAGCTGTTTTTT	CASSPKPWTGSTGELFF	.	TRBV28	TRBJ2-2	TRBD1
TGTGCCAGCAGTGCGGGGACAGTAGGAGGTTCACCCCTCCACTTT	CASSAGTVGGSPLHF	.	TRBV6-5	TRBJ1-6	TRBD1
TGCGCCAGCAGCTCTGCAACAGGGCCCGAAAAACTGTTTTTT	CASSSATGPEKLFF	few	TRBV5-1	TRBJ1-4	.
TGCGCCAGCAGCCAAGTCCGGCATGAAGAAAAACTGTTTTTT	CASSQVRHEEKLFF	.	TRBV4-1	TRBJ1-4	.
TGTGCCAGCAGTGATGACAGGGAACGGGAAAAACTGTTTTTT	CASSDDREREKLFF	few	TRBV25-1	TRBJ1-4	TRBD1
TGTGCCAGCAGCCAAATCGGGGGAGAGGCCCAGTACTTC	CASSQIGGEAQYF	.	TRBV14	TRBJ2-5	.
TGCAGCGTTTCAACAGTCTCCTACGAGCAGTACTTC	CSVSTVSYEQYF	many	TRBV29-1	TRBJ2-7	.
TGTGCCATCAGCCAGGGACAGCTGAACACTGAAGCTTTCTTT	CAISQGQLNTEAFF	.	TRBV10-3	TRBJ1-1	TRBD1
TGCAGTGCTAGAGATGCTGCAGGGCCCCCCAATCAGCCCCAGCATTTT	CSARDAAGPPNQPQHF	.	TRBV20-1	TRBJ1-5	.
TGCGCCAGCAGCTATGTAGCGGTCTCCTACAATGAGCAGTTCTTC	CASSYVAVSYNEQFF	.	TRBV5-1	TRBJ2-1	.
TGCAGTGCCACCGACCGGCGGTTCCAAGAGACCCAGTACTTC	CSATDRRFQETQYF	many	TRBV20-1	TRBJ2-5	.
TGTGCCAGCAGCCAAGGGAGTGGCTATGGCTACACCTTC	CASSQGSGYGYTF	many	TRBV4-2	TRBJ1-2	.
TGCAGTGCCCCCGAACAGGGTTCACCCCTCCACTTT	CSAPEQGSPLHF	.	TRBV20-1	TRBJ1-6	.
TGTGCTAGTGCTTTTGGGGGGGGCCACGACACAGATACGCAGTATTTT	CASAFGGGHDTDTQYF	.	TRBV12-5	TRBJ2-3	.
TGTGCCAGCGGGCTTAGCGGGGGACCTTACAATGAGCAGTTCTTC	CASGLSGGPYNEQFF	few	TRBV27	TRBJ2-1	TRBD2
TGCAGCGCCCTGGGGGGGGCGAACACCGGGGAGCTGTTTTTT	CSALGGANTGELFF	few	TRBV29-1	TRBJ2-2	TRBD2
TGTGCCAGCAGTTTTTCCCGAGGAAGCGGCTACGAGCAGTACTTC	CASSFSRGSGYEQYF	.	TRBV27	TRBJ2-7	.
TGTGCCACCAGTGATCCGAGCGGGCTCACCGGGGAGCTGTTTTTT	CATSDPSGLTGELFF	.	TRBV24-1	TRBJ2-2	.
TGTGCTACACTCGCGGCCTCCTACAATGAGCAGTTCTTC	CATLAASYNEQFF	.	TRBV5-6	TRBJ2-1	.
TGTGCCAGCAGTTTATCGGGACAGGGAAGTGGTGAGCAGTTCTTC	CASSLSGQGSGEQFF	few	TRBV28	TRBJ2-1	TRBD1
TGTGCCAGCAGTTCCCTGGACAGGGGGCTCAATGAGCAGTTCTTC	CASSSLDRGLNEQFF	few	TRBV12-3/TRBV12-4	TRBJ2-1	TRBD1
TGCAGTGCTAGCGGGACAGGGCATAAAGAGACCCAGTACTTC	CSASGTGHKETQYF	.	TRBV20-1	TRBJ2-5	TRBD1
TGTGCCAGCAGTAAAGTGGGAGCGGGTACAGATACGCAGTATTTT	CASSKVGAGTDTQYF	.	TRBV12-3/TRBV12-4	TRBJ2-3	.
TGTGCCAGCACCGCGGACGGAAAGACTAACTATGGCTACACCTTC	CASTADGKTNYGYTF	.	TRBV2	TRBJ1-2	.
TGTGCCAGTATTCCCGGGGGGAACACTGAAGCTTTCTTT	CASIPGGNTEAFF	few	TRBV7-9	TRBJ1-1	.
TGTGCCGGCTCGTGGGGTGGGACTAGAAACTACGAGCAGTACTTC	CAGSWGGTRNYEQYF	.	TRBV28	TRBJ2-7	TRBD2
TGTGCCAGCAGAGCACAAGAAAAACTGTTTTTT	CASRAQEKLFF	.	TRBV2	TRBJ1-4	.
TGTGCCAGCAGCCTATCCGGTCTCACAGACTATGGCTACACCTTC	CASSLSGLTDYGYTF	many	TRBV13	TRBJ1-2	.
TGCAGCGTTCTCCTAGTACTAGCGACCACCTACAATGAGCAGTACTTC	CSVLLVLATTYNEQYF	.	TRBV29-1	TRBJ2-5	TRBD2
TGTGCCAGCAAAGCGTCAGGGCAGAACACTGAAGCTTTCTTT	CASKASGQNTEAFF	.	TRBV12-3/TRBV12-4	TRBJ1-1	.
TGTGCCAGCAGTTCTCGCGGGATGGATACGCAGTATTTT	CASSSRGMDTQYF	few	TRBV12-3/TRBV12-4	TRBJ2-3	.
TGCAGTGCTAGGCGGACAGGGAGAGTGCAGCCCCAGCATTTT	CSARRTGRVQPQHF	few	TRBV20-1	TRBJ1-5	TRBD1
TGTGCCAGCAGCTTCCAGACAGGAGCCTTTAACTATGGCTACACCTTC	CASSFQTGAFNYGYTF	.	TRBV7-2	TRBJ1-2	.
TGCAGTGCAAAAGATGGACAGGGATTGTATTCACCCCTCCACTTT	CSAKDGQGLYSPLHF	once	TRBV20-1	TRBJ1-6	TRBD1
TGTGCCAGCAGCTTCCTAGCGGGACGCTCTGGGGCCAACGTCCTGACTTTC	CASSFLAGRSGANVLTF	.	TRBV7-2	TRBJ2-6	TRBD2